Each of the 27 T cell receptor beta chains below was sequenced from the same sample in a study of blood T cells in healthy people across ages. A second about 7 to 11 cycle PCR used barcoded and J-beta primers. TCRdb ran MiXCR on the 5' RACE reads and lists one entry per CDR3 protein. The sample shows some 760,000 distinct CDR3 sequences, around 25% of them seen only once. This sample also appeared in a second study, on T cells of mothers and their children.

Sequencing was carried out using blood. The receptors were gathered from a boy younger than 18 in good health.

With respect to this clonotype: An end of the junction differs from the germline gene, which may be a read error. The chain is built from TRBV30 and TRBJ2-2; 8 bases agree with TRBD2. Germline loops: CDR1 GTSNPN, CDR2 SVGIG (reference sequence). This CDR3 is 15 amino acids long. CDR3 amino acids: CARSAGGTNTGELFF. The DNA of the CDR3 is TGTGCCCGGAGTGCGGGGGGTACGAACACCGGGGAGCTGTTTTTT. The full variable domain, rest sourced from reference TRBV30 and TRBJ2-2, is SQTIHQWPATLVQPVGSPLSLECTVEGTSNPNLYWYRQAAGRGLQLLFYSVGIGQISSEVPQNLSASRPQDRQFILSSKKLLLSDSGFYLCARSAGGTNTGELFFGEGSRLTVL.

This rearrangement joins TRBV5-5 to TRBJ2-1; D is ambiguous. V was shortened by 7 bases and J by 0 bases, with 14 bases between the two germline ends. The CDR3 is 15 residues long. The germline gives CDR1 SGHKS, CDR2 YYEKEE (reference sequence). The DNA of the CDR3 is TGTGCCAGCTGCACGGACCCTAGCTCCTACAATGAGCAGTTCTTC. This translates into CASCTDPSSYNEQFF.

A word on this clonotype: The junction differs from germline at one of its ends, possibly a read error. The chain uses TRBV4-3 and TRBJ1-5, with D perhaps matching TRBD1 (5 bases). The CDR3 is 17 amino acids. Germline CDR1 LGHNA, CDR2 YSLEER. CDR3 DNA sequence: TGCGCCAGCAGCCAAGAGGGTGGAGGAAGGGGCAATCAGCCCCAACATTTT. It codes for CASSQEGGGRGNQPQHF.

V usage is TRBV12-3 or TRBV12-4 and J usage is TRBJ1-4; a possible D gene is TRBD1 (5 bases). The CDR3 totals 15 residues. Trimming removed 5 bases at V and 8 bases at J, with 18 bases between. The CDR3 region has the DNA TGTGCCAGCAGTGCCCCTGGCAGGGAAGGCGAAAAACTGTTTTTT. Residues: CASSAPGREGEKLFF.

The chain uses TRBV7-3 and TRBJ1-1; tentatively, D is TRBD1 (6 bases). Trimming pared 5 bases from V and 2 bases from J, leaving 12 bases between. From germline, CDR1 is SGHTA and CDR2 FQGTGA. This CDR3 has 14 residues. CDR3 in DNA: TGTGCCAGCAGCCCTACCGGGACAAACACTGAAGCTTTCTTT. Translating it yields CASSPTGTNTEAFF.

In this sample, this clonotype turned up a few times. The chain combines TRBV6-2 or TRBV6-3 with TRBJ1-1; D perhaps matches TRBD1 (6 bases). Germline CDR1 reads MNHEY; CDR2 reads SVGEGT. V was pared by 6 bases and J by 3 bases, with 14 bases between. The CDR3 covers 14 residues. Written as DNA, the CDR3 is TGTGCCAGCAGACAGGGTTACGGGTACACTGAAGCTTTCTTT. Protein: CASRQGYGYTEAFF.

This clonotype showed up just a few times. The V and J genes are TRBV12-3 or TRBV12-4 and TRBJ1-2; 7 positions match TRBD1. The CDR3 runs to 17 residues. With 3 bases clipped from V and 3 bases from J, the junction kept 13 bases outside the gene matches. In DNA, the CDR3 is TGTGCCAGCAGTTTGGGACCAGTGACAGGGAGCGACTATGGCTACACCTTC. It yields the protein CASSLGPVTGSDYGYTF.

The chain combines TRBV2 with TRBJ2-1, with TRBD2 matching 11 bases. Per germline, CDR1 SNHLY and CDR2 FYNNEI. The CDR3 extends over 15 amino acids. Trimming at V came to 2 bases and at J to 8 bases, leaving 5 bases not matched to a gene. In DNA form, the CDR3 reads TGTGCCAGCAGTGAATTTAAACTAGCGGGAGATGAGCAGTTCTTC. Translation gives CASSEFKLAGDEQFF.

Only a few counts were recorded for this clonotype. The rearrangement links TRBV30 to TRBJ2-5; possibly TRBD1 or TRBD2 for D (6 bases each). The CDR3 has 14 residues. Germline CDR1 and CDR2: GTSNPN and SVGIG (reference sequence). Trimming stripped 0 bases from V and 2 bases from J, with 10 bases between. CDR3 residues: CAWSVGGTQETQYF. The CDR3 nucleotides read TGTGCCTGGAGTGTCGGGGGCACACAAGAGACCCAGTACTTC.

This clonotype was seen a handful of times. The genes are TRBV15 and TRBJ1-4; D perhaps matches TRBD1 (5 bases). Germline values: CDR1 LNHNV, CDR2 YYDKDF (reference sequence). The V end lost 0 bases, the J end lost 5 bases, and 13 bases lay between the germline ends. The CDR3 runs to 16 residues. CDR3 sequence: CATSRDSAGTNEKLFF. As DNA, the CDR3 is TGTGCCACCAGCAGAGATAGTGCCGGGACGAATGAAAAACTGTTTTTT.

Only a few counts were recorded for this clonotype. CDR3 region: CASSNARETQYF. CDR3 bases: TGTGCCAGCAGCAACGCCCGGGAGACCCAGTACTTC. The rearrangement links TRBV6-5 to TRBJ2-5; no firm D call. The CDR3 runs to 12 residues. The germline gives CDR1 MNHEY, CDR2 SVGAGI. V was pared by 6 bases and J by 5 bases, with 10 bases between.

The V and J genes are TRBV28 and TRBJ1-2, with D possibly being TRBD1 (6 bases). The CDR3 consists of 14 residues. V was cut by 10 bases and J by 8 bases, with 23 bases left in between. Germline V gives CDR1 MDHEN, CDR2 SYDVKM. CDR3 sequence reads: CATDTGQRIKGYTF. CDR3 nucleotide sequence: TGTGCCACCGATACGGGACAACGGATAAAAGGCTACACCTTC.

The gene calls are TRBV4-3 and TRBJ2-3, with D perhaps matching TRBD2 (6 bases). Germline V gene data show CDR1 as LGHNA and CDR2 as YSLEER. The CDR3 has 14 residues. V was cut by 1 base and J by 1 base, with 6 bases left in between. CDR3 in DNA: TGCGCCAGCAGCCAAGTAGCGGGCACAGATACGCAGTATTTT. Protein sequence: CASSQVAGTDTQYF.

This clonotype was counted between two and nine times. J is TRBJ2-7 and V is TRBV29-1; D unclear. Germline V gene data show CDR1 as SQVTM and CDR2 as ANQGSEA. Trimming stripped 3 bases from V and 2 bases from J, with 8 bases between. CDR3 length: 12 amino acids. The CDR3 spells CSVESGTYEQYF. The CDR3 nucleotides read TGCAGCGTTGAGTCCGGCACCTACGAGCAGTACTTC.

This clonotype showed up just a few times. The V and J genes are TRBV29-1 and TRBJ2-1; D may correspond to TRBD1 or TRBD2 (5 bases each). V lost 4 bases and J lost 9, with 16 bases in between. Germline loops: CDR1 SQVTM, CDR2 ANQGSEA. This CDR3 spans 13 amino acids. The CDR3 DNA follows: TGCAGCGTTGCGGGGCCCCCAAGGGGTGAGCAGTTCTTC. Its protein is CSVAGPPRGEQFF.

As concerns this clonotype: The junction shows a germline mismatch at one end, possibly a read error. In nucleotides, the CDR3 is TGTGCCAGCAGTTCCCTGACAGGCCTGAACACTGAAGCCTTCTTT. Protein: CASSSLTGLNTEAFF. This chain joins TRBV27 and TRBJ1-1; D is perhaps TRBD1 (6 bases). CDR1 and CDR2 from the germline V gene are MNHEY and SMNVEV (reference sequence). The CDR3 is made up of 15 amino acids.

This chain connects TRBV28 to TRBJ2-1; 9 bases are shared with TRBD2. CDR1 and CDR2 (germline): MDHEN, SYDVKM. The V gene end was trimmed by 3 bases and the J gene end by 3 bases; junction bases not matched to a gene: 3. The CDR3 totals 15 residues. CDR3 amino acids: CASSFGTSFYNEQFF. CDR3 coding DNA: TGTGCCAGCAGTTTTGGGACTAGCTTCTACAATGAGCAGTTCTTC.

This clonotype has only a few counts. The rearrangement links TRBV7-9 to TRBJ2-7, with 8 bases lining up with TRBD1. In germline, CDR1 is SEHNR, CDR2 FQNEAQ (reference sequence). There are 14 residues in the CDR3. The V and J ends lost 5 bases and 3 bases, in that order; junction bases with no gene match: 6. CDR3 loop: CASSLRTGYYEQYF. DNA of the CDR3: TGTGCCAGCAGCCTCCGGACAGGGTACTACGAGCAGTACTTC.

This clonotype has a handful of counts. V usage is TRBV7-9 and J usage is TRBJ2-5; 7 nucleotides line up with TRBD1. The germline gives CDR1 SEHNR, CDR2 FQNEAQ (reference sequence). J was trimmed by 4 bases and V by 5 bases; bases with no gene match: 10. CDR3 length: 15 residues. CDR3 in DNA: TGTGCCAGCAGCACCACAGGGGATCCGGGAGAGACCCAGTACTTC. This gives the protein CASSTTGDPGETQYF.

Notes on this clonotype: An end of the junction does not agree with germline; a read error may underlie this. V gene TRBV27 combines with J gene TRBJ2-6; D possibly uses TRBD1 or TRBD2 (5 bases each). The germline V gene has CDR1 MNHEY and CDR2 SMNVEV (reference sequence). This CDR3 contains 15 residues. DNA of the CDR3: TGTGCCAGCAGTTACGGGGCGGGTGGGGCCAATGTCCTGACTTTC. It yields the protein CASSYGAGGANVLTF. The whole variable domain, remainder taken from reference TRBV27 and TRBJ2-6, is EAQVTQNPRYLITVTGKKLTVTCSQNMNHEYMSWYRQDPGLGLRQIYYSMNVEVTDKGDVPEGYKVSRKEKRNFPLILESPSPNQTSLYFCASSYGAGGANVLTFGAGSRLTVL.

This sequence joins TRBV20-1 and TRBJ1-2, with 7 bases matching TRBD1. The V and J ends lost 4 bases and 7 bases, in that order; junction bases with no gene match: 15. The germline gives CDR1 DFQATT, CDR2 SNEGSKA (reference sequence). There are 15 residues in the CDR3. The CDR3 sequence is CSANRPVGGFTGYTF. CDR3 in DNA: TGCAGTGCTAACCGTCCCGTAGGGGGCTTTACTGGCTACACCTTC.

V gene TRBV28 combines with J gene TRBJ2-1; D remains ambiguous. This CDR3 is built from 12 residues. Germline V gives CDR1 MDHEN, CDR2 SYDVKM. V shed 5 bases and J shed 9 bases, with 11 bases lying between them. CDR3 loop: CASSKGQSEQFF. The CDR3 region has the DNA TGTGCCAGCAGTAAGGGTCAGAGTGAGCAGTTCTTC.

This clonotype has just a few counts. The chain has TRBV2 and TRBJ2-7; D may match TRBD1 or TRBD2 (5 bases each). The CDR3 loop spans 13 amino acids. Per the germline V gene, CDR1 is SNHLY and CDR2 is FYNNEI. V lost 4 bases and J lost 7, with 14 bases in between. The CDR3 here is CASSVGRFGEQYF. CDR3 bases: TGTGCCAGCAGTGTGGGACGGTTCGGGGAGCAGTACTTC.

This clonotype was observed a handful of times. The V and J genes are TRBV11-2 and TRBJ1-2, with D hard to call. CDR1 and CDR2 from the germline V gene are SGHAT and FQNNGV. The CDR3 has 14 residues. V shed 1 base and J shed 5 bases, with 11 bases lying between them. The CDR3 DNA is TGTGCCAGCAGCTTAGTAGACGGCGGGTATGGCTACACCTTC. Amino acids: CASSLVDGGYGYTF.

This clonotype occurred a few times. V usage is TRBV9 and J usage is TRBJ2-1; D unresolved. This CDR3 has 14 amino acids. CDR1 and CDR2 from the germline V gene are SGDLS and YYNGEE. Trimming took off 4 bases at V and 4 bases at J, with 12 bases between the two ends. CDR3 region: CASSPTAIYNEQFF. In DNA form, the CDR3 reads TGTGCCAGCAGCCCTACAGCAATTTACAATGAGCAGTTCTTC.

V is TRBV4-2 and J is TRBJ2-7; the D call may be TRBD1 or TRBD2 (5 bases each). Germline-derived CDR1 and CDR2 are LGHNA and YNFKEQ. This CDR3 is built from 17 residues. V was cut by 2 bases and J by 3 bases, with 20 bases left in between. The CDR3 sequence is CASSQRSGLSPYYEQYF. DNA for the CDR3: TGTGCCAGCAGCCAACGATCGGGGCTATCCCCCTACTACGAGCAGTACTTC.

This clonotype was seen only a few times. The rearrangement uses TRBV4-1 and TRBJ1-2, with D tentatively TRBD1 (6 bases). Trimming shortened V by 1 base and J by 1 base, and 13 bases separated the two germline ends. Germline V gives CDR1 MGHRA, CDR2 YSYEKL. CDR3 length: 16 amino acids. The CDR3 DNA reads TGCGCCAGCAGCCAAGTTGTAAGGACAGTTAACTATGGCTACACCTTC. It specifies CASSQVVRTVNYGYTF.